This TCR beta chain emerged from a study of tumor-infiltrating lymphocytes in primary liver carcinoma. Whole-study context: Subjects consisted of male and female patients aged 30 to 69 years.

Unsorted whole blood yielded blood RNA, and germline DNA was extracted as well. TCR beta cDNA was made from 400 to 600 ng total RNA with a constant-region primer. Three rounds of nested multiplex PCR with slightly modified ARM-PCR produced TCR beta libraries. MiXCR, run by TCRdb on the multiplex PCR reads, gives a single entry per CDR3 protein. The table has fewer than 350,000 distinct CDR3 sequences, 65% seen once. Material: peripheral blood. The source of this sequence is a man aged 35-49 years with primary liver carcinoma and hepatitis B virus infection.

The CDR3 reads CAISVSGAESTNEKLFF. CDR3 coding DNA: TGTGCCATCAGCGTCTCAGGAGCAGAGTCGACTAATGAAAAACTGTTTTTT. The chain employs TRBV10-3 and TRBJ1-4; D gene ambiguous. CDR3 length equals 17 residues. The ends were cut back, 6 bases at V and 2 bases at J, with 19 bases in the middle. From germline, CDR1 is ENHRY and CDR2 SYGVKD.